This paragraph covers one T cell receptor beta chain sequence. Its antigen is currently unknown. Trimming cost V 6 bases and J 5 bases, with 12 bases left between them. The CDR3 runs to 13 residues. Germline V CDR1 and CDR2: MGHDK, SYGVNS. The sample is drawn from a study of CD8+CD57+ T cells in acquired aplastic anemia. Study information: Roughly 3.2 ug was the average amount of DNA from sorted CD4+ and CD8+ cells.

Using genomic DNA as the template, TCR beta VDJ and CDR3 profiling was carried out. In TCRdb, the reads were re-called with MiXCR into one record per CDR3 protein. Among 250,000 to 350,000 distinct CDR3 sequences listed, 55% to 65% were seen once. Study results and caveats: Patients and controls had in common around 29 CD8+ CDR3 sequences.

Sequenced sample: sorted CD4+, CD8+, or CD8+CD57+ T cells (not recorded which) from PBMCs. This rearrangement joins TRBV25-1 to TRBJ2-3, with a possible D match to TRBD1 (6 bases). This receptor was obtained from a human donor with severe aplastic anemia or a healthy control (not recorded which). CDR3 nucleotide sequence: TGTGCCAGCAGCCAGGGGTCCGGAGATACGCAGTATTTT. Its translation is CASSQGSGDTQYF.